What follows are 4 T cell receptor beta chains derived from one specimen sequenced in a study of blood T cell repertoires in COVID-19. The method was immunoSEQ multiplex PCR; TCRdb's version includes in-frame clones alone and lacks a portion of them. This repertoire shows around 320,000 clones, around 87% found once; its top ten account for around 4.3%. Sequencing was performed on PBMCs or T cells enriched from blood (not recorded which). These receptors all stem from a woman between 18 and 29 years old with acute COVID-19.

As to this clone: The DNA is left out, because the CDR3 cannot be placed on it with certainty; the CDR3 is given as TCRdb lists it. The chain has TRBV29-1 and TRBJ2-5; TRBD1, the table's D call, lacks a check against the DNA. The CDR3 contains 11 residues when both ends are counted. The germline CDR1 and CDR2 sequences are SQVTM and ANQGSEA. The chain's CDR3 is CSVGQGASPYF.

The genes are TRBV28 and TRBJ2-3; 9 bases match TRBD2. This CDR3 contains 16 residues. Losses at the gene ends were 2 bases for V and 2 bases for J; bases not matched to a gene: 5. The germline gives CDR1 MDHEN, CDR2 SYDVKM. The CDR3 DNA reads TGTGCCAGCAGTTTAGCGGGAGGGCCAAACACAGATACGCAGTATTTT. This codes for CASSLAGGPNTDTQYF.

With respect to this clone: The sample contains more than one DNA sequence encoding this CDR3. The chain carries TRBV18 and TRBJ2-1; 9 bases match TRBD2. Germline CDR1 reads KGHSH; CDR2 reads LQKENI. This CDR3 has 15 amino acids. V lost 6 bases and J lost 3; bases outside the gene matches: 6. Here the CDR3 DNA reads TGTGCCAGCTCCCCCCTGACTAGCGGCTACAATGAGCAGTTCTTC. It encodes CASSPLTSGYNEQFF.

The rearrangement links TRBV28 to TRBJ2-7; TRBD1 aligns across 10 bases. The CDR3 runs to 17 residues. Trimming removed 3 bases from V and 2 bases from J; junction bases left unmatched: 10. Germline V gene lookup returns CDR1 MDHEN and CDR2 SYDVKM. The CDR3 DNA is TGTGCCAGCAGTTTTTCTCGGAGAGGGACAGGGGCCTACGAGCAGTACTTC. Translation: CASSFSRRGTGAYEQYF.